This paragraph reports one T cell receptor beta chain. No antigen is known for it. Treatment described: oral pan-JAK inhibitor, 5-10 mg twice daily. This CDR3 comprises 16 residues. Germline-derived CDR1 and CDR2 are SGHDT and YYEEEE. Trimming pared 4 bases from V and 3 bases from J, leaving 17 bases between. As the sequencing template, cDNA was produced by extracting RNA and reverse transcribing it. Libraries were prepared by immunoSEQ multiplex PCR; TCRdb keeps only in-frame clonotypes and omits some of them. The sample contains more than 95,000 clones, over 60% of which appear only once. This sample is part of a study of CD8+ T cells in alopecia areata. Study-wide context: Treatment of the treated patients consisted of oral tofacitinib, 5 to 10 mg twice daily. Study-level points and caveats: Mice showed clearer TCR sharing than patients did, a gap that was possibly HLA-related. Having just one nonresponder leaves the connection between baseline CD8+ expansion and response unresolved. For patients receiving tofacitinib, scalp clonality and expanded CD8+ clones among the top 100 significantly decreased.

V usage is TRBV5-6 and J usage is TRBJ2-1; no firm D call. The material was CD4+ T cells sorted from blood, obtained at week 4, from a patient treated with tofacitinib. The clonotype comes from a human donor with alopecia areata. The DNA for the CDR3 is TGTGCCAGCAGCCCCCTTGGTCCTTCGAGCTACAATGAGCAGTTCTTC. Its protein is CASSPLGPSSYNEQFF.